This TCR beta chain was recovered during a study of blood T cells in healthy people across ages. Through a sample-barcoded 5' primer and a J-beta primer mix, a second PCR was run for about 7 to 12 cycles. From the 5' RACE reads, TCRdb called clonotypes with MiXCR, one entry per CDR3 protein. This repertoire shows hundreds of thousands of distinct CDR3 sequences, approximately 49% found once; its top ten account for approximately 32%. V gave up 1 base and J gave up 3 bases, with 4 bases separating them. The CDR3 runs to 14 residues. The germline CDR1 and CDR2 sequences are SGHTA and FQGTGA. The TCR sequence derives from a woman aged 60-75 years in good health. The chain is built from TRBV7-3 and TRBJ2-6; D unclear. The sequenced sample was blood. CDR3 residues: CASSLMSGANVLTF. CDR3 in DNA: TGTGCCAGCAGCTTAATGAGTGGGGCCAACGTCCTGACTTTC.